The 20 T cell receptor beta chains given below trace back to one sample, sequenced in a study of blood T cell repertoires in COVID-19. Profiling relied on immunoSEQ multiplex PCR, and the TCRdb table lists in-frame clones only, not all of them. This table has some 94,000 clones, approximately 70% appearing once. Sequenced input: peripheral blood. Receptor source: a woman aged 60-75 years in a cohort sampled during active or convalescent COVID-19.

V is TRBV7-2 and J is TRBJ1-2, with no clear D. V was pared by 1 base and J by 4 bases, with 10 bases between. The CDR3 is 14 amino acids. Germline CDR1 is SGHTA and CDR2 is FQGNSA. The CDR3 DNA reads as TGTGCCAGCAGCTTAGACTACGGTCCCTATGGCTACACCTTC. It codes for CASSLDYGPYGYTF.

As for this clone: Other DNA sequences in the sample encode the same CDR3. This chain connects TRBV3-1 (or the pseudogene TRBV3-2) to TRBJ1-4, with a possible D match to TRBD1 (5 bases). The CDR3 sequence is 14 residues long. Germline V gene lookup returns CDR1 LGHDT and CDR2 YNNKEL (reference sequence). The V end lost 4 bases, the J end lost 0 bases, and 6 bases lay between the germline ends. The CDR3 reads CASSPTATNEKLFF. CDR3 sequence (DNA): TGTGCCAGCAGCCCGACAGCAACTAATGAAAAACTGTTTTTT.

This clone was picked up many times. The V gene is TRBV7-8, the J gene TRBJ2-7; possible D gene TRBD2, 6 bases. The V gene lost 5 bases and the J gene lost 3 bases, with 17 bases spanning the gap. Per germline, CDR1 SGHVS and CDR2 FQNEAQ. The CDR3 extends over 15 amino acids. The CDR3 reads CASSPPPGEGYEQYF. In nucleotides, the CDR3 is TGTGCCAGCAGCCCCCCGCCGGGGGAAGGCTACGAGCAGTACTTC. Looking up the rest from reference TRBV7-8 and TRBJ2-7 gives the full variable domain: GAGVSQSPRYKVAKRGQDVALRCDPISGHVSLFWYQQALGQGPEFLTYFQNEAQLDKSGLPSDRFFAERPEGSVSTLKIQRTQQEDSAVYLCASSPPPGEGYEQYFGPGTRLTVT.

This clone was recorded only once. The chain recombines TRBV18 with TRBJ2-6, with TRBD1 matching 10 bases. Trimming cost V 6 bases and J 0 bases; bases outside gene matches: 5. Per the germline V gene, CDR1 is KGHSH and CDR2 is LQKENI. The CDR3 length is 17 residues. In DNA, the CDR3 is TGTGCCAGCTCTCCGACAGGGGGCCCCTCTGGGGCCAACGTCCTGACTTTC. It specifies CASSPTGGPSGANVLTF.

The rearrangement uses TRBV29-1 and TRBJ2-1, with D possibly being TRBD2 (6 bases). The CDR3 covers 16 residues. Germline values: CDR1 SQVTM, CDR2 ANQGSEA. V dropped 4 bases and J dropped 2 bases, with 18 bases sitting between them. The DNA of the CDR3 is TGCAGCGTTGTGGGGGTTGCGGGGCCGGCCTACAATGAGCAGTTCTTC. This gives the protein CSVVGVAGPAYNEQFF.

V and J are TRBV28 and TRBJ1-4, with 9 positions matching TRBD1. Per the germline V gene, CDR1 is MDHEN and CDR2 is SYDVKM. Trimming at V came to 2 bases and at J to 7 bases, leaving 5 bases not matched to a gene. The CDR3 sequence is 15 residues long. This CDR3 is CASSLGTGMGEKLFF. The CDR3 DNA is TGTGCCAGCAGTTTAGGGACAGGGATGGGTGAAAAACTGTTTTTT.

On this clone: Within the sample, other DNA sequences also encode this same CDR3. This chain connects TRBV5-1 to TRBJ1-1; 7 nucleotides align to TRBD1. Germline V gene lookup returns CDR1 SGHRS and CDR2 YFSETQ. The CDR3 has 14 amino acids. V dropped 3 bases and J dropped 1; count of bases not matched to a gene: 3. The CDR3 DNA follows: TGCGCCAGCAGCTGGGACAGAGGGAACACTGAAGCTTTCTTT. This codes for CASSWDRGNTEAFF.

The V gene is TRBV7-3, the J gene TRBJ2-1, with 8 bases aligning to TRBD2. In germline, CDR1 is SGHTA, CDR2 FQGTGA. The V and J ends lost 0 bases and 5 bases, in that order; junction bases with no gene match: 3. The CDR3 is made up of 15 amino acids. The CDR3 reads CASSLTGGANNEQFF. The DNA for the CDR3 is TGTGCCAGCAGCTTAACCGGGGGGGCCAACAATGAGCAGTTCTTC.

The rearrangement uses TRBV19 and TRBJ1-2; D call uncertain. Per the germline V gene, CDR1 is LNHDA and CDR2 is SQIVND (reference sequence). Deletions cut 8 bases from V and 0 bases from J, with 13 bases between. CDR3 length equals 14 residues. The CDR3 region is CASSTPGANYGYTF. The CDR3 DNA is TGTGCCAGTTCCACCCCGGGAGCTAACTATGGCTACACCTTC.

V is TRBV7-2 and J is TRBJ2-5; D remains ambiguous. V lost 6 bases, J lost 1 base, and 3 bases lay in between. This CDR3 has 11 residues. Germline V gene sequence: CDR1 SGHTA, CDR2 FQGNSA. CDR3 nucleotides: TGTGCCAGCAGGGCCCAAGAGACCCAGTACTTC. It translates to CASRAQETQYF.

This chain uses TRBV10-2 with TRBJ1-5; tentatively, D is TRBD1 (6 bases). CDR1 is WSHSY, CDR2 SAAADI, per germline. Trimming stripped 7 bases from V and 0 bases from J, with 28 bases between. CDR3 length: 20 amino acids. The CDR3 DNA follows: TGCGCCAGCATCACCTTCCGACAGCGCAACAGGGATCTTAGCAATCAGCCCCAGCATTTT. It codes for CASITFRQRNRDLSNQPQHF.

There are a few counts of this clone. V gene TRBV11-3 combines with J gene TRBJ2-6; TRBD1 matches at 7 bases. Germline V gene data show CDR1 as SGHNT and CDR2 as YENEEA. Trimming cost V 5 bases and J 0 bases; bases outside gene matches: 1. The CDR3 contains 15 residues. DNA of the CDR3: TGTGCCAGCAGCCGGGACAGCTCTGGGGCCAACGTCCTGACTTTC. The encoded protein is CASSRDSSGANVLTF.

CDR3 in DNA: TGTGCCATCAGTGAGTCGGGACAGGGTCATGGGACTGAAGCTTTCTTT. It codes for CAISESGQGHGTEAFF. The J gene is TRBJ1-1, the V gene TRBV10-3, with TRBD1 matching 9 bases. Germline V lookup: CDR1 ENHRY, CDR2 SYGVKD. The length of the CDR3 is 16 residues. The V gene end was trimmed by 0 bases and the J gene end by 5 bases; junction bases not matched to a gene: 7.

The CDR3 spells CASSFKLAGGYNEQFF. The DNA of the CDR3 is TGTGCCAGCAGCTTTAAACTAGCGGGGGGCTACAATGAGCAGTTCTTC. The rearrangement links TRBV5-4 to TRBJ2-1; 12 bases fit TRBD2. V was pared by 2 bases and J by 3 bases, with 3 bases of the junction left unmatched. This CDR3 is built from 16 residues. Germline assignment: CDR1 SGHNT and CDR2 YYREEE (reference sequence).

This chain links TRBV5-6 with TRBJ2-1; D remains unclear. Germline loops: CDR1 SGHDT, CDR2 YYEEEE. With 2 bases removed from V and 3 bases from J, the gap between germline ends came to 21 bases. The CDR3 sequence is 18 residues long. The CDR3 DNA follows: TGTGCCAGCAGCTTAACAGTGGCGTCGTCACTGTTCTACAATGAGCAGTTCTTC. Translating it yields CASSLTVASSLFYNEQFF. Combining the CDR3 with reference TRBV5-6 and TRBJ2-1 gives the whole variable domain DAGVTQSPTHLIKTRGQQVTLRCSPKSGHDTVSWYQQALGQGPQFIFQYYEEEERQRGNFPDRFSGHQFPNYSSELNVNALLLGDSALYLCASSLTVASSLFYNEQFFGPGTRLTVL.

This clone appeared many times. The CDR3 DNA sequence: TGTGCCAGCAGACTGGACAGGGCGAACACTGAAGCTTTCTTT. Translation gives CASRLDRANTEAFF. The chain employs TRBV5-5 and TRBJ1-1, with TRBD1 matching over 8 bases. CDR1 and CDR2 from the germline V gene are SGHKS and YYEKEE (reference sequence). J gave up 1 base and V 5 bases, and 4 bases lay outside the gene matches. CDR3 size: 14 residues.

Here the CDR3 reads CASSEFGMREAGGTLHF. CDR3 DNA: TGTGCCAGCAGTGAATTCGGGATGAGAGAGGCGGGGGGAACCCTCCACTTT. The rearrangement uses TRBV2 and TRBJ1-6, with a possible D match to TRBD1 (5 bases). The CDR3 consists of 17 residues. Germline V CDR1 and CDR2: SNHLY, FYNNEI. The germline V and J ends were trimmed by 2 bases and 14 bases, with 25 bases remaining between them.

For the CDR3, the DNA is TGTGCCAGCAGCCAGAACACCTTCTCGGGTGGCTACACCTTC. As protein: CASSQNTFSGGYTF. The chain carries TRBV14 and TRBJ1-2; no clear D gene. CDR1 is SGHDN and CDR2 is FVKESK in the germline V gene. The CDR3 covers 14 residues. V lost 3 bases and J lost 7, with 15 bases in between.

There are a few counts of this clone. The CDR3, as DNA: TGCACCAGCAGCCAAGAAGGGACTAGCGGGGGGGCGAACACCGGGGAGCTGTTTTTT. Translated, it gives CTSSQEGTSGGANTGELFF. The rearrangement uses TRBV1 and TRBJ2-2; the table's D call, TRBD2, was not checked against the DNA. TRBV1 is a pseudogene. This CDR3 spans 19 amino acids.

This chain joins TRBV7-9 and TRBJ2-5, with D uncertain. CDR3 length: 14 residues. CDR1 and CDR2 from the germline V gene are SEHNR and FQNEAQ (reference sequence). V gave up 5 bases and J gave up 5 bases, with 15 bases separating them. CDR3 DNA: TGTGCCAGCAGCCTGAGAGGTGCTGTCGAGACCCAGTACTTC. Its protein product is CASSLRGAVETQYF.